The clone carrying this TCR beta chain has more than one count but fewer than ten. Its antigen is as yet unknown. Described treatment: roughly nine-day PBMC culture with coronavirus spike peptide pools or control peptides (ViraFEST assay). The sample comes from a study of vaccination and CD4 T cells after COVID-19. The study's findings and limits: There was no significant change from approximately 21 to 38 median reactive clonotypes.

The V gene end was trimmed by 2 bases and the J gene end by 3 bases; junction bases not matched to a gene: 4. Germline V gives CDR1 SGHTA, CDR2 FQGNSA. This CDR3 region has 15 residues. Sequenced with the Oncomine TCR Beta short-read assay was DNA taken from cultured CD4+ T cells. Scientists extracted genomic DNA from CD4+ T cells grown in culture. In TCRdb, the PCR reads were re-called with MiXCR into one record per CDR3 protein. Of over 10,000 distinct CDR3 sequences listed, 65% to 85% were seen once; the top ten hold more than 20%. The sequence came from a human donor who had recovered from COVID-19. The rearrangement uses TRBV7-2 and TRBJ2-1; 7 bases are shared with TRBD1. Sequenced input: CD4+ T cells from blood, cultured in vitro. CDR3 sequence (DNA): TGTGCCAGCAGCTTAAGGGGACAGTACTACAATGAGCAGTTCTTC. It is translated as CASSLRGQYYNEQFF.